These T cell receptor beta chains were read from a single sample in a study of tumor-infiltrating lymphocytes in primary liver carcinoma. One entry per CDR3 protein, called by TCRdb with MiXCR from the multiplex PCR reads. The repertoire holds more than 45,000 distinct CDR3 sequences, 70% to 80% seen once, with about 24% in the top ten. Material for sequencing was liver tumor tissue from sampling region 5. All receptors derive from a man between 40 and 49 years old with primary liver carcinoma and hepatitis B virus infection. Both conserved end residues are part of each CDR3. A D gene is named only where the DNA matches it firmly. Not all rows give a size; the values are once, few, many and, for expanded clones, a class.

size: many; V: TRBV7-9; D: .; J: TRBJ1-4; DNA: TGTGCCAGCGGACTGTGGGACGGGACCCCAACTAATGAAAAACTGTTTTTT; CDR3: CASGLWDGTPTNEKLFF
size: many; V: TRBV5-1; D: TRBD2; J: TRBJ2-1; DNA: TGCGCCAGCAGCGCAACGGGACTAGCGGGGGAGCAGTTCTTC; CDR3: CASSATGLAGEQFF
size: .; V: TRBV29-1; D: .; J: TRBJ2-5; DNA: TGCAGCGTGCCACAGGGATGGACGGTCAAGTACTTC; CDR3: CSVPQGWTVKYF
size: .; V: TRBV4-3; D: .; J: TRBJ2-5; DNA: TGCGCCAGCAGCCAAGAGGGGAACCTTCCCGGTATGGCCCAGTACTTC; CDR3: CASSQEGNLPGMAQYF
size: .; V: TRBV10-3; D: .; J: TRBJ2-5; DNA: TGTGCCATCAGTGCGACATTGTTGGGAGAGACCCAGTACTTC; CDR3: CAISATLLGETQYF
size: .; V: TRBV7-9; D: .; J: TRBJ2-7; DNA: TGTGCCAGCAGCATTACGGGCCCCCTATACGAGCAGTACTTC; CDR3: CASSITGPLYEQYF
size: few; V: TRBV25-1; D: .; J: TRBJ2-5; DNA: TGTGCCAGCAGTCAAAACTCAGAGATCCAGTACTTC; CDR3: CASSQNSEIQYF
size: many; V: TRBV28; D: .; J: TRBJ2-7; DNA: TGTGCCAGCAGTAGGGGGAGCGGCCTTTACGAGCAGTACTTC; CDR3: CASSRGSGLYEQYF
size: .; V: TRBV28; D: .; J: TRBJ2-7; DNA: TGTGCCAGAAGTCCGCTCGGATATGCTGGCAGCGAGCAGTACTTC; CDR3: CARSPLGYAGSEQYF
size: .; V: TRBV11-1; D: .; J: TRBJ1-2; DNA: TGTGCCAGTAGCTTGGTCCATGACTATGGCTACATCTTC; CDR3: CASSLVHDYGYIF
size: .; V: TRBV14; D: .; J: TRBJ2-1; DNA: TGTCCCAGCAGTGCCGTAGCGGTATGGGTAATCAATGAGCAGTTCTTC; CDR3: CPSSAVAVWVINEQFF
size: .; V: TRBV11-1; D: TRBD2; J: TRBJ2-4; DNA: TGTGCCAACAGCTTTCGGGGGACTAGCTGGACCAAAAACATTCAGTACTTC; CDR3: CANSFRGTSWTKNIQYF
size: .; V: TRBV6-2/TRBV6-3; D: .; J: TRBJ2-5; DNA: TGTGCCAGCAGTTATGAAGAGACCCAGTACTTT; CDR3: CASSYEETQYF
size: .; V: TRBV14; D: TRBD1; J: TRBJ2-1; DNA: TGTGCCAGTAACCAAGAGGGTCAGGGGACAGGGTACAATGAGCAGATCTTC; CDR3: CASNQEGQGTGYNEQIF
size: .; V: TRBV5-1; D: TRBD1; J: TRBJ2-5; DNA: TGCGCCAGCAGCTTACCAGGGGGCGGAGGAGAGACCAAGTACTTC; CDR3: CASSLPGGGGETKYF
size: once; V: TRBV5-6; D: TRBD1; J: TRBJ1-1; DNA: TGTGCCAGCAGCTTGGTAGGTAGGACAGGGCGGAACACTGAAGCTTTCTTT; CDR3: CASSLVGRTGRNTEAFF
size: .; V: TRBV6-6; D: .; J: TRBJ2-7; DNA: TGTGCCAGCAGTATTAAAGACGAACAGTACTTC; CDR3: CASSIKDEQYF
size: .; V: TRBV24-1; D: TRBD1; J: TRBJ2-1; DNA: TGTGCCACTAAAGACCTAGGGGGCGCCTATGTTGAGTTCTTC; CDR3: CATKDLGGAYVEFF
size: many; V: TRBV28; D: TRBD2; J: TRBJ2-7; DNA: TGTGCCAGCAGTAGGGGAAGCGGGAGCTCCTACGAGCAGTACTTC; CDR3: CASSRGSGSSYEQYF